This T cell receptor (beta chain) was sequenced during a study of beta chain features in type 1 diabetes. Across the study: The samples had about 100,000,000 sorted cells examined in all. Study findings and constraints: Compared to healthy donors, patients appeared to have naive, central memory and Treg TCRB repertoires that were more alike.

In the case of this clone: The antigen remains unidentified.

All sorted populations exceeded 95% purity. Expressed TCRB transcripts were sequenced after all isolated RNA was converted to cDNA. Method: immunoSEQ multiplex PCR; TCRdb's copy keeps in-frame clones and lacks some. This sample carries 500,000 to 700,000 clones, less than 20% of them seen once, and the ten largest clones take roughly 0.098%. V lost 4 bases, J lost 6 bases, and 11 bases stayed unmatched. Germline V gives CDR1 SGHRS, CDR2 YFSETQ. The CDR3 loop spans 16 amino acids. Sequenced: naive CD4+ T cells from blood. The source of this sequence is a man aged 18 to 29 in good health. V is TRBV5-1 and J is TRBJ2-2; 8 bases are shared with TRBD1. The CDR3 reads CASSNRQGNVAGELFF. Here the CDR3 DNA reads TGCGCCAGCAGCAATCGACAGGGGAATGTGGCCGGGGAGCTGTTTTTT.